The clone carrying this TCR beta chain was observed many times. Its antigen is as yet unknown. The CDR3 has 15 residues. CDR1 is LNHNV and CDR2 is YYDKDF in the germline V gene (reference sequence). Trimming took 4 bases from V and 0 from J, leaving 10 bases between them. MiXCR, run by TCRdb on the RT-PCR reads, gives a single entry per CDR3 protein. The sample carries 450,000 to 700,000 distinct CDR3 sequences, around 15% recorded once. This sample is drawn from a study of response to subunit inactivated influenza vaccine. Whole-study findings and limits: The authors proposed limited new T cell recruitment per seasonal influenza vaccination.

The sequence derives from a middle-aged man who received an inactivated influenza vaccine. Sequencing was performed on PBMCs from blood, taken 11 to 12 days after vaccination. The V call is TRBV15, the J call TRBJ2-4, with D perhaps matching TRBD2 (6 bases). The CDR3 reads CATSNVGLAKNIQYF. CDR3 coding DNA: TGTGCCACCAGCAATGTGGGACTAGCCAAAAACATTCAGTACTTC.